This record looks at one T cell receptor (beta chain) sequence and its context. Other DNA variants within this sample encode the same CDR3. The source of the sample is a study of cytomegalovirus exposure and HLA in healthy donors. V was pared by 0 bases and J by 5 bases, with 14 bases between. Germline loops: CDR1 SGHNT, CDR2 YYREEE (reference sequence). This CDR3 contains 15 residues. 13 Jbeta primers and 60 Vbeta primers were used for the PCR. The data were produced by immunoSEQ multiplex PCR, yet TCRdb's version contains in-frame clones alone and is incomplete. The repertoire holds hundreds of thousands of clones, with around 89% as singletons.

This sequence joins TRBV5-4 and TRBJ1-2; no clear D gene. The sequenced material came from PBMCs. This sequence was found in a woman in her late teens or twenties in good health and CMV-seronegative. The CDR3 DNA sequence: TGTGCCAGCAGCTTGGACGGAGGCGCCGGGTATGGCTACACCTTC. It translates to CASSLDGGAGYGYTF. The variable domain in full, with the rest retrieved from reference TRBV5-4 and TRBJ1-2, is ETGVTQSPTHLIKTRGQQVTLRCSSQSGHNTVSWYQQALGQGPQFIFQYYREEENGRGNFPPRFSGLQFPNYSSELNVNALELDDSALYLCASSLDGGAGYGYTFGSGTRLTVV.